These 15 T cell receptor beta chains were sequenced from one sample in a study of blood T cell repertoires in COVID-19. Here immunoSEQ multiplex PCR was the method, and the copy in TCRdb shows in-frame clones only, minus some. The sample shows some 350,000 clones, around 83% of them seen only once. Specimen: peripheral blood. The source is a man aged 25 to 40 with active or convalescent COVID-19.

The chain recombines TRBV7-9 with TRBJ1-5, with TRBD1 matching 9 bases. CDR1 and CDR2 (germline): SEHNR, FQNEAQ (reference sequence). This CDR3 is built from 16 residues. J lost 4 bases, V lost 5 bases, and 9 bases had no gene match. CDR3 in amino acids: CASSPMSGTGNQPQHF. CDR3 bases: TGTGCCAGCAGCCCTATGAGCGGGACAGGGAATCAGCCCCAGCATTTT.

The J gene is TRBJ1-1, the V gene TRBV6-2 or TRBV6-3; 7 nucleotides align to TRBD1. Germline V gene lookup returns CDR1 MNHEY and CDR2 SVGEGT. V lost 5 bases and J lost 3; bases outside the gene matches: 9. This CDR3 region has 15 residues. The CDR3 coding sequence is TGTGCCAGCAGTCCAGCCAGGGGGTGGGACACTGAAGCTTTCTTT. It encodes CASSPARGWDTEAFF.

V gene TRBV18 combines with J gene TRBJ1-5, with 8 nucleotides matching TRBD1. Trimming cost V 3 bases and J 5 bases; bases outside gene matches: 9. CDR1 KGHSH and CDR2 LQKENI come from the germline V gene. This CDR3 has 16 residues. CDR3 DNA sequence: TGTGCCAGCTCACCTTCGGACAGGGAGGACGATCAGCCCCAGCATTTT. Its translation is CASSPSDREDDQPQHF.

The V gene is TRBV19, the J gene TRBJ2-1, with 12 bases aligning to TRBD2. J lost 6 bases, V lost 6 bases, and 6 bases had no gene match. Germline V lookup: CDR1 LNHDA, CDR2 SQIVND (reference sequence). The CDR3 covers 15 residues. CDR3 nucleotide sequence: TGTGCCAGTAGATCCATGGGACTAGCGGGCAATGAGCAGTTCTTC. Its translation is CASRSMGLAGNEQFF.

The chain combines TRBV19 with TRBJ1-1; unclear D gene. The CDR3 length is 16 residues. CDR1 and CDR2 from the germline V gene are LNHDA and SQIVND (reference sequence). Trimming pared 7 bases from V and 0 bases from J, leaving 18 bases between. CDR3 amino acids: CASTLGGIHMNTEAFF. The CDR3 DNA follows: TGTGCCAGTACCCTTGGAGGGATTCACATGAACACTGAAGCTTTCTTT.

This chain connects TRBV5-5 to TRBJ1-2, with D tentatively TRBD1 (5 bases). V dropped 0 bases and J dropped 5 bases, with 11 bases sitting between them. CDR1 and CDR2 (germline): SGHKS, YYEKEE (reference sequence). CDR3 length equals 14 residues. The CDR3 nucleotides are TGTGCCAGCAGCTTGGTGGGGCGATATTATGGCTACACCTTC. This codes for CASSLVGRYYGYTF.

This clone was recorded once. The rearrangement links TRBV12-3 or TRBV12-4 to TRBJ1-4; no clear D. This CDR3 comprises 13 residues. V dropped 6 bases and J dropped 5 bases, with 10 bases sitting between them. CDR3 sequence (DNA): TGTGCCAGCAGCCGAGGAGCCAATGAAAAACTGTTTTTT. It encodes CASSRGANEKLFF.

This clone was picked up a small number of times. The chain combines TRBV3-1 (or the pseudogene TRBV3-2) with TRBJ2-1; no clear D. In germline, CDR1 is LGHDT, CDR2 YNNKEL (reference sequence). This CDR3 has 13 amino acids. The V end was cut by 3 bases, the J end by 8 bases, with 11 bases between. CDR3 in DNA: TGTGCCAGCAGCCAGTCCTTGGTAGATGAGCAGTTCTTC. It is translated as CASSQSLVDEQFF.

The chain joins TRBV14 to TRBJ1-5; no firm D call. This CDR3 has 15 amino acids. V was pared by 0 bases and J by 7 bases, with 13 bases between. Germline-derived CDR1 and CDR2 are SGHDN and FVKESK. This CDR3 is CASSQESGLKQPQHF. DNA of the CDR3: TGTGCCAGCAGCCAAGAGTCGGGTCTCAAACAGCCCCAGCATTTT. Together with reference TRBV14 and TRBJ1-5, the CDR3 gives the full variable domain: EAGVTQFPSHSVIEKGQTVTLRCDPISGHDNLYWYRRVMGKEIKFLLHFVKESKQDESGMPNNRFLAERTGGTYSTLKVQPAELEDSGVYFCASSQESGLKQPQHFGDGTRLSIL.

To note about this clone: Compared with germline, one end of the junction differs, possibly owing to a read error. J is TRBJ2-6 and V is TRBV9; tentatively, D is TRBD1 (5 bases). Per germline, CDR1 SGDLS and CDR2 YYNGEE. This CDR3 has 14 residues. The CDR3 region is CASSPRAGAIVLTF. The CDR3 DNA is TGTGCCAGCAGCCCTCGTGCTGGGGCCATCGTCCTGACTTTC. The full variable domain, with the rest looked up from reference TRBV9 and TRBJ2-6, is DSGVTQTPKHLITATGQRVTLRCSPRSGDLSVYWYQQSLDQGLQFLIQYYNGEERAKGNILERFSAQQFPDLHSELNLSSLELGDSALYFCASSPRAGAIVLTFGAGSRLTVL.

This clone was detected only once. The chain's CDR3 is CASSPEHTGELFF. CDR3 sequence (DNA): TGTGCCAGCTCGCCCGAGCACACCGGGGAGCTGTTTTTT. The chain joins TRBV18 to TRBJ2-2; unclear D gene. The CDR3 spans 13 residues. Germline lookup yields CDR1 KGHSH and CDR2 LQKENI. The V gene lost 6 bases and the J gene lost 3 bases, with 8 bases spanning the gap.

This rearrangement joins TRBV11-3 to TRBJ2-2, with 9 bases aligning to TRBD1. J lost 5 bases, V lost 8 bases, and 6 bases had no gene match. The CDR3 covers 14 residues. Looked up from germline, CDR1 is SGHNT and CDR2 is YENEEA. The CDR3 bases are TGTGCCAGCGGCCGGGACAGGGAGACCGGGGAGCTGTTTTTT. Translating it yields CASGRDRETGELFF. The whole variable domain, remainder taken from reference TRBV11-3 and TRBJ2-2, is EAGVVQSPRYKIIEKKQPVAFWCNPISGHNTLYWYLQNLGQGPELLIRYENEEAVDDSQLPKDRFSAERLKGVDSTLKIQPAELGDSAVYLCASGRDRETGELFFGEGSRLTVL.

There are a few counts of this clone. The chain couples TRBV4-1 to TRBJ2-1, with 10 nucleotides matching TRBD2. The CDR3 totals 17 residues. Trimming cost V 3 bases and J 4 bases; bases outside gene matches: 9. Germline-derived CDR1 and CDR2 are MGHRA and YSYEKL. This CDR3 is CASSQKYLAGGYNEQFF. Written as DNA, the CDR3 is TGCGCCAGCAGCCAGAAATATTTAGCGGGGGGTTACAATGAGCAGTTCTTC.

The DNA of the CDR3 is TGTGCCAGCAGCCCCGACAGGGAATTCCTCTCTGGGGCCAACGTCCTGACTTTC. It is translated as CASSPDREFLSGANVLTF. The chain recombines TRBV11-3 with TRBJ2-6, with 7 positions matching TRBD1. Germline CDR1 is SGHNT and CDR2 is YENEEA. The CDR3 contains 18 residues. Trimming cost V 5 bases and J 0 bases; bases outside gene matches: 10.

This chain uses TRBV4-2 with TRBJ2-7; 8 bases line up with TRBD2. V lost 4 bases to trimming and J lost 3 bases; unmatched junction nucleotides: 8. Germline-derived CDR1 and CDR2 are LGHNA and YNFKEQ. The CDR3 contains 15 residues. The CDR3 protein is CASSPTSGKVYEQYF. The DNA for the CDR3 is TGTGCCAGCAGCCCTACTAGCGGAAAGGTCTACGAGCAGTACTTC.